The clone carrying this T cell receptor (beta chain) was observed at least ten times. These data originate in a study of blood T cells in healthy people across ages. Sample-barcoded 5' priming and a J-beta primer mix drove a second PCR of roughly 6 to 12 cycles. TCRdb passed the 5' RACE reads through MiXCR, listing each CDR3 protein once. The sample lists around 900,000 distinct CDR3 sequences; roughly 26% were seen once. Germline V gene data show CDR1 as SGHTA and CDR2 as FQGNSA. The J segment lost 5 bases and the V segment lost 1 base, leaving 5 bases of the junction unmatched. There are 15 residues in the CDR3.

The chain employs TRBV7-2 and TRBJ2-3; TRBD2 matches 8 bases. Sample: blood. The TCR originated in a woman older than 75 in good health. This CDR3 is CASSLDGGVGDTQYF. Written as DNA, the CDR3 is TGTGCCAGCAGCTTAGACGGGGGGGTAGGAGATACGCAGTATTTT. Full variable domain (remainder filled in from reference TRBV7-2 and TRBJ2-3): GAGVSQSPSNKVTEKGKDVELRCDPISGHTALYWYRQSLGQGLEFLIYFQGNSAPDKSGLPSDRFSAERTGGSVSTLTIQRTQQEDSAVYLCASSLDGGVGDTQYFGPGTRLTVL.